These T cell receptor beta chains were read from a single sample in a study of blood T cell repertoires in COVID-19. The data were produced by immunoSEQ multiplex PCR, yet TCRdb's version contains in-frame clones alone and is incomplete. The repertoire holds approximately 200,000 clones, about four fifths seen once, with 3% to 3.5% in the top ten. The specimen was peripheral blood. The receptors stem from a woman younger than 45 who had recovered from COVID-19. The CDR3 runs from the conserved cysteine through the conserved F or W. D genes are given only for firm matches. Only some rows state a clone size, as once, few, many or a class for expanded clones.

D	V	J	size	CDR3	DNA
TRBD1	TRBV7-3	TRBJ2-3	NA	CASSYRQGLSTDTQYF	TGTGCCAGCAGCTATCGACAGGGCCTGAGCACAGATACGCAGTATTTT
NA	TRBV15	TRBJ2-5	NA	CATSRDRNSQETQYF	TGTGCCACCAGCAGAGATCGGAACAGCCAAGAGACCCAGTACTTC
TRBD1	TRBV6-1	TRBJ2-2	NA	CASSEQRTGFGELFF	TGTGCCAGCAGTGAACAACGGACAGGGTTCGGGGAGCTGTTTTTT
TRBD2	TRBV6-5	TRBJ2-7	NA	CAVAPGGHIGYEQYF	TGTGCCGTCGCGCCGGGAGGTCATATAGGCTACGAGCAGTACTTC
NA	TRBV29-1	TRBJ1-1	NA	CSVVPSEGSTEAFF	TGCAGCGTTGTCCCGTCGGAGGGGAGCACTGAAGCTTTCTTT
NA	TRBV4-1	TRBJ1-6	few	CASSQGRDYSPLHF	TGCGCCAGCAGCCAAGGGAGAGACTATTCACCCCTCCACTTT
NA	TRBV15	TRBJ2-7	NA	CATSRDIGLRGYEQYF	TGTGCCACCAGCAGAGATATTGGGTTACGGGGCTACGAGCAGTACTTC
TRBD2	TRBV2	TRBJ2-3	once	CASSEGAGGADTQYF	TGTGCCAGCAGTGAAGGGGCGGGAGGCGCAGATACGCAGTATTTT
TRBD2	TRBV4-2	TRBJ2-3	NA	CASSPSWIPSGRADTQYF	TGTGCCAGCAGCCCTTCGTGGATCCCTAGCGGGAGAGCAGATACGCAGTATTTT
TRBD1	TRBV27	TRBJ2-1	NA	CASSPTTGVSSYNEQFF	TGTGCCAGCAGTCCTACTACAGGGGTCAGCTCCTACAATGAGCAGTTCTTC
TRBD2	TRBV11-2	TRBJ2-1	NA	CASSLGTSGIGLNEQFF	TGTGCCAGCAGCCTCGGGACTAGCGGGATCGGGCTCAATGAGCAGTTCTTC
NA	TRBV15	TRBJ1-3	NA	CATSRVPQDRDSGNTIYF	TGTGCCACCAGCAGAGTTCCTCAAGACAGAGACTCTGGAAACACCATATATTTT
NA	TRBV9	TRBJ1-5	NA	CASSVDPGSNQPQHF	TGTGCCAGCAGCGTAGATCCGGGGAGCAATCAGCCCCAGCATTTT
NA	TRBV7-9	TRBJ1-6	NA	CASSPAGGPYNSPLHF	TGTGCCAGCAGCCCAGCGGGGGGGCCTTATAATTCACCCCTCCACTTT
NA	TRBV28	TRBJ1-5	NA	CASSRLQGSFVQPQHF	TGTGCCAGCAGCCGCCTCCAGGGCTCCTTCGTTCAGCCCCAGCATTTT
NA	TRBV19	TRBJ1-5	once	CASSRPYRNSNQPQHF	TGTGCCAGTTCGCGACCTTACAGAAATAGCAATCAGCCCCAGCATTTT
NA	TRBV24-1	TRBJ2-5	NA	CATSGPGQETQYF	TGTGCCACCAGTGGCCCAGGGCAAGAGACCCAGTACTTC